The clone carrying this T cell receptor beta chain was seen only a few times. Its antigen is undetermined. The sample originates from a study of T-cell memory formation after mild COVID-19. Study-level results: Clones which contracted sat mainly in CM and EM if CD4+, and in EMRA if CD8+. Some SARS-CoV-2-responding clones were already detected in memory before infection. Day 15 to 85 contractors were CD4/CD8 balanced; later expanders leaned CD4+.

Germline-derived CDR1 and CDR2 are MNHNY and SVGAGI (reference sequence). The CDR3 contains 15 residues. Trimming cost V 3 bases and J 0 bases; bases outside gene matches: 4. TCRdb redid the calling of the 5' RACE reads with MiXCR, one entry per CDR3 protein. The table lists approximately 430,000 distinct CDR3 sequences, around a quarter of them singletons. The sequence was obtained from an adult woman who had mild COVID-19 (a few samples of this study predate the infection). Cell type and time point are not known. Sequenced sample: PBMCs or a T cell subset sorted from them (not recorded which). V gene TRBV6-6 combines with J gene TRBJ2-7, with 8 bases lining up with TRBD2. DNA of the CDR3: TGTGCCAGCAGTTATTGGCGGGGGGCCTCCTACGAGCAGTACTTC. Amino acid sequence: CASSYWRGASYEQYF.